This section outlines one T cell receptor (beta chain) sequence together with its context. Its antigen is undetermined. This record belongs to a study of CD4+ T cells in melanoma. Study conclusions and caveats: A reported correlation linked neoantigen-specific CD4+ T cells to CD8+, macrophage and B cell function.

Some clones are missing from TCRdb's copy, which holds only in-frame ones; the method was immunoSEQ multiplex PCR. The sample includes 15,000 or so clones, roughly two thirds of them seen just once. V was pared by 2 bases and J by 5 bases, with 14 bases of the junction left unmatched. The CDR3 loop spans 17 amino acids. Germline assignment: CDR1 SGHVS and CDR2 FQNEAQ. The gene calls are TRBV7-8 and TRBJ2-7; 8 bases are a match to TRBD1. Sequenced input: cells from a culture (not recorded whether cultured in vitro). The origin of this receptor is a human donor with melanoma. The DNA of the CDR3 is TGTGCCAGCAGCTTATTTCTTATCGGGACAGGCCATGACGAGCAGTACTTC. Its translation is CASSLFLIGTGHDEQYF.